One and the same sample provided the 3 T cell receptor beta chains below, sequenced in a study of blood T cell repertoires in COVID-19. TCRdb keeps only in-frame clones here, not all; method: immunoSEQ multiplex PCR. The sample shows about 390,000 clones, around 87% of them seen only once. The sample comprised peripheral blood. The receptors come from an older woman with COVID-19, enrolled during active disease.

V gene TRBV15 combines with J gene TRBJ1-1; D gene uncertain. V was clipped by 1 base and J by 0 bases, with 12 bases between them. The CDR3 consists of 16 residues. Germline V gene lookup returns CDR1 LNHNV and CDR2 YYDKDF (reference sequence). The CDR3 loop reads CATSRGMGSMNTEAFF. DNA of the CDR3: TGTGCCACCAGCAGAGGGATGGGCAGCATGAACACTGAAGCTTTCTTT.

The DNA of the CDR3 is TGTGCCAGCAGTGAATTGTTACCGTCCGGGGGGTACTTC. Protein sequence: CASSELLPSGGYF. The V and J genes are TRBV2 and TRBJ2-7, with D possibly TRBD2 on 6 matching bases. The CDR3 runs 13 residues. Trimming took 2 bases from V and 12 from J, leaving 17 bases between them. Germline V lookup: CDR1 SNHLY, CDR2 FYNNEI.

J is TRBJ2-2 and V is TRBV3-1 (or the pseudogene TRBV3-2), with D maybe TRBD2 (5 bases). This CDR3 is built from 16 residues. Germline CDR1 and CDR2: LGHDT and YNNKEL (reference sequence). The V gene lost 5 bases and the J gene lost 2 bases, with 15 bases spanning the gap. CDR3 in DNA: TGTGCCAGCAGCTCCCGGACTGAGCGCAACACCGGGGAGCTGTTTTTT. It specifies CASSSRTERNTGELFF.